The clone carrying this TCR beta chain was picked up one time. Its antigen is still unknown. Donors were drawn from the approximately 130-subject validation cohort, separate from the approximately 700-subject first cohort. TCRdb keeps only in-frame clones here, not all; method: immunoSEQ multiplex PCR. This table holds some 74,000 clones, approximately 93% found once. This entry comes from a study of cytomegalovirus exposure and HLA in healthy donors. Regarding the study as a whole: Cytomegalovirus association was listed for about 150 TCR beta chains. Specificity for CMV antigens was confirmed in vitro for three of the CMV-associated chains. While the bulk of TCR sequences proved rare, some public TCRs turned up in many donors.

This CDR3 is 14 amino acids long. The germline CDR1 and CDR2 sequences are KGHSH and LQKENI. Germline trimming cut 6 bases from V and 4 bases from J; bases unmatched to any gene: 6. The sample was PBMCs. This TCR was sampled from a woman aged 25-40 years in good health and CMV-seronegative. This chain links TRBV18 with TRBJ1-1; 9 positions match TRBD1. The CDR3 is CASSQQGAGTEAFF. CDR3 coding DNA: TGTGCCAGCTCGCAACAGGGGGCGGGCACTGAAGCTTTCTTT. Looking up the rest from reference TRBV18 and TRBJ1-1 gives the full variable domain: NAGVMQNPRHLVRRRGQEARLRCSPMKGHSHVYWYRQLPEEGLKFMVYLQKENIIDESGMPKERFSAEFPKEGPSILRIQQVVRGDSAAYFCASSQQGAGTEAFFGQGTRLTVV.